Listed below are T cell receptor beta chains from one sample, sequenced in a study of T-cell memory formation after mild COVID-19. TCRdb re-called the 5' RACE reads with MiXCR, one entry per CDR3 protein. The table has 300,000 to 350,000 distinct CDR3 sequences, roughly a fifth seen once. The sequencing sample was made of PBMCs or a T cell subset sorted from them (not recorded which). Receptors originate from a young man who had mild COVID-19 (a few samples of this study predate the infection). Cell type and time point are not known. Each CDR3 is given with its conserved first and last residue. D genes are given only for firm matches. For some rows the clone size is stated as once, few or many, or as a class when expanded; others skip it.

V	size	length	D	J	CDR3	DNA
TRBV4-1	few	15	.	TRBJ1-5	CASSRNVGGSQPQHF	TGCGCCAGCAGCCGTAATGTGGGGGGAAGCCAGCCCCAGCATTTT
TRBV4-3	.	15	TRBD1	TRBJ1-4	CASSQSPGQDEKLFF	TGCGCCAGCAGCCAATCCCCGGGACAGGATGAAAAACTGTTTTTT
TRBV7-6	.	15	.	TRBJ2-5	CASSLARTSGETQYF	TGTGCCAGCAGCTTAGCGCGGACCTCTGGGGAGACCCAGTACTTC
TRBV10-3	many	13	.	TRBJ2-7	CAISEVRAYEQYF	TGTGCCATCAGTGAGGTCAGGGCCTACGAGCAGTACTTC
TRBV3-1	.	17	.	TRBJ2-5	CASSHAREDRRRETQYF	TGTGCCAGCAGCCATGCCCGGGAGGACAGGCGGCGAGAGACCCAGTACTTC
TRBV2	few	18	.	TRBJ2-2	CASRTRPGRSWGAGELFF	TGTGCCAGCAGAACACGACCAGGACGGTCGTGGGGGGCCGGGGAGCTGTTTTTT
TRBV12-3/TRBV12-4	.	15	TRBD1	TRBJ1-5	CASTHRGLSNQPQHF	TGTGCCAGCACCCACAGGGGCCTTAGCAATCAGCCCCAGCATTTT
TRBV10-3	few	13	.	TRBJ2-5	CAIKGEDQETQYF	TGTGCCATCAAGGGGGAGGACCAAGAGACCCAGTACTTC
TRBV7-9	.	11	.	TRBJ2-1	CASSFGGEQFF	TGTGCCAGCAGCTTTGGGGGTGAGCAGTTCTTC
TRBV7-9	few	14	.	TRBJ1-4	CASSLRGWSEKLFF	TGTGCCAGCAGCTTACGGGGTTGGAGTGAAAAACTGTTTTTT
TRBV7-3	few	12	TRBD1	TRBJ2-3	CASSFGQGSQYF	TGTGCCAGCAGCTTCGGACAGGGGTCGCAGTATTTT
TRBV5-1	.	15	.	TRBJ2-7	CASSLSGSVAYEQYF	TGCGCCAGCAGCTTGAGTGGCTCGGTCGCCTACGAGCAGTACTTC
TRBV12-3/TRBV12-4	.	15	.	TRBJ2-3	CASSLAQAYTDTQYF	TGTGCCAGCAGTTTAGCCCAGGCCTACACAGATACGCAGTATTTT
TRBV28	.	14	.	TRBJ1-5	CASSFRAKNQPQHF	TGTGCCAGCAGTTTCCGTGCCAAGAATCAGCCCCAGCATTTT
TRBV6-2/TRBV6-3	few	15	TRBD1	TRBJ2-7	CASSTRTGSSYEQYF	TGTGCCAGCAGCACCAGGACAGGGAGCTCCTACGAGCAGTACTTC
TRBV5-1	many	14	.	TRBJ2-3	CASSLGGITDTQYF	TGCGCCAGCAGCTTAGGGGGTATCACAGATACGCAGTATTTT
TRBV4-2	.	16	.	TRBJ1-4	CASSQGSQRTNEKLFF	TGTGCCAGCAGCCAAGGGTCCCAGCGCACTAATGAAAAACTGTTTTTT
TRBV9	.	15	TRBD1	TRBJ1-3	CASSPTGKSGNTIYF	TGTGCCAGCAGCCCGACAGGGAAGTCTGGAAACACCATATATTTT
TRBV5-1	few	14	TRBD1	TRBJ1-2	CASSLQGASYGYTF	TGCGCCAGCAGCCTACAGGGGGCGAGTTATGGCTACACCTTC
TRBV7-9	few	16	TRBD2	TRBJ2-3	CASSTGLAGSSDTQYF	TGTGCCAGCAGCACTGGACTAGCGGGGAGCTCAGATACGCAGTATTTT
TRBV2	few	11	TRBD2	TRBJ2-5	CASWGGETQYF	TGTGCCAGCTGGGGGGGAGAGACCCAGTACTTC
TRBV6-2/TRBV6-3	.	15	.	TRBJ2-7	CASSYSSGNIYEQYF	TGTGCCAGCAGTTACTCTAGCGGAAACATTTACGAGCAGTACTTC
TRBV5-6	.	17	TRBD1	TRBJ2-4	CASKGTGEEMAKNIQYF	TGTGCCAGCAAAGGGACAGGGGAAGAGATGGCCAAAAACATTCAGTACTTC
TRBV7-2	few	15	TRBD2	TRBJ2-3	CASSVSGIRTDTQYF	TGTGCCAGCAGCGTTAGCGGGATAAGGACAGATACGCAGTATTTT
TRBV4-3	few	15	.	TRBJ2-7	CASSHRSELHYEQYF	TGCGCCAGCAGCCACAGATCCGAATTGCATTACGAGCAGTACTTC
TRBV29-1	.	11	TRBD2	TRBJ2-7	CSATGGYEQYF	TGCAGCGCCACGGGGGGGTACGAGCAGTACTTC
TRBV18	few	14	.	TRBJ1-6	CASSPEAVRSPLHF	TGTGCCAGCTCACCAGAGGCAGTGAGGTCACCCCTCCACTTT
TRBV6-5	.	14	.	TRBJ1-5	CASHPSRANQPQHF	TGTGCCAGCCATCCGAGCCGCGCCAATCAGCCCCAGCATTTT
TRBV5-6	many	15	TRBD1	TRBJ1-1	CASSLVGTGGAEAFF	TGTGCCAGCAGCTTGGTCGGGACAGGGGGCGCGGAGGCTTTCTTT
TRBV7-9	.	15	TRBD1	TRBJ1-2	CASSLPGQENYGYTF	TGTGCCAGCAGCTTACCGGGACAGGAGAACTATGGCTACACCTTC
TRBV4-3	few	15	.	TRBJ2-5	CASSQDVTEAETQYF	TGCGCCAGCAGCCAAGATGTGACGGAGGCTGAGACCCAGTACTTC
TRBV5-1	few	19	TRBD2	TRBJ2-4	CASSLSPSGGAWAKNIQYF	TGCGCCAGCAGCTTGTCCCCTAGCGGGGGGGCCTGGGCCAAAAACATTCAGTACTTC
TRBV19	.	14	TRBD1	TRBJ1-1	CASRPGQWNTEAFF	TGTGCCAGTAGACCGGGACAGTGGAACACTGAAGCTTTCTTT
TRBV11-2	few	12	.	TRBJ1-6	CASSYTPGPLHF	TGTGCCAGCAGCTACACGCCGGGGCCCCTCCACTTT
TRBV20-1	few	14	.	TRBJ2-2	CSARRGYNTGELFF	TGCAGTGCTAGAAGGGGGTACAACACCGGGGAGCTGTTTTTT
TRBV7-9	.	14	TRBD1	TRBJ1-1	CASSDDRANTEAFF	TGTGCCAGCAGCGACGACAGGGCTAACACTGAAGCTTTCTTT
TRBV5-1	few	14	.	TRBJ2-5	CASSPPAGAETQYF	TGCGCCAGCAGCCCCCCCGCGGGCGCGGAGACCCAGTACTTC
TRBV2	.	12	TRBD1	TRBJ1-2	CASRTGVDGYTF	TGTGCCAGCAGGACAGGGGTCGATGGCTACACCTTC
TRBV7-9	.	15	.	TRBJ1-6	CASSSISPYYSPLHF	TGTGCCAGCAGCTCTATAAGCCCGTACTATTCACCCCTCCACTTT
TRBV20-1	few	13	.	TRBJ1-2	CSPEAEGRYGYTF	TGCAGCCCGGAGGCGGAAGGTCGCTATGGCTACACCTTC
TRBV4-2	few	13	.	TRBJ1-1	CASSQERDREAFF	TGTGCCAGCAGCCAAGAACGCGACCGGGAAGCTTTCTTT
TRBV29-1	few	13	.	TRBJ2-1	CSVEEAVLNEQFF	TGCAGCGTTGAAGAAGCTGTCCTCAATGAGCAGTTCTTC
TRBV5-1	.	17	TRBD2	TRBJ2-1	CASSLGAGPSSYNEQFF	TGCGCCAGCAGCTTGGGAGCGGGGCCGAGCTCCTACAATGAGCAGTTCTTC
TRBV7-8	many	15	.	TRBJ2-1	CASSLVWWGYNEQFF	TGTGCCAGCAGCTTAGTTTGGTGGGGGTACAATGAGCAGTTCTTC
TRBV5-1	.	15	TRBD2	TRBJ2-3	CASTPTPGGADTQYF	TGCGCCAGCACCCCAACGCCGGGGGGTGCAGATACGCAGTATTTT
TRBV9	.	16	.	TRBJ1-3	CASSVGPANSGNTIYF	TGTGCCAGCAGCGTAGGGCCGGCGAACTCTGGAAACACCATATATTTT